These 25 T cell receptor beta chains were sequenced from one sample in a study of STAT5B mutations in CD4+ large granular lymphocyte leukemia. Using immunoSEQ multiplex PCR, the repertoire was profiled, and TCRdb retains in-frame clones only, with some absent. The sample lists around 35,000 clones, around 90% occurring once. The sample comprised CD4+ T cells from blood buffy coats. Receptor source: a human donor in good health.

This clone was picked up one time. The genes are TRBV14 and TRBJ2-3; D possibly corresponds to TRBD1 (5 bases). Germline V gene sequence: CDR1 SGHDN, CDR2 FVKESK. V shed 4 bases and J shed 3 bases, with 8 bases lying between them. This CDR3 spans 13 amino acids. CDR3 DNA: TGTGCCAGCAGCCCGAGACAGACAGATACGCAGTATTTT. Translated, it gives CASSPRQTDTQYF. Full variable domain (rest looked up from reference TRBV14 and TRBJ2-3): EAGVTQFPSHSVIEKGQTVTLRCDPISGHDNLYWYRRVMGKEIKFLLHFVKESKQDESGMPNNRFLAERTGGTYSTLKVQPAELEDSGVYFCASSPRQTDTQYFGPGTRLTVL.

Here the CDR3 DNA reads TGTGCCACCAGAAGATTCCAGGGAAGCACAGATACGCAGTATTTT. Amino acids: CATRRFQGSTDTQYF. J is TRBJ2-3 and V is TRBV19; TRBD1 might be the D (5 bases). V was pared by 10 bases and J by 0 bases, with 17 bases between. Germline lookup yields CDR1 LNHDA and CDR2 SQIVND (reference sequence). The CDR3 is made up of 15 amino acids.

The CDR3, as DNA: TGTGCCAGCAGCTTAGCTATGGACCCACGGTACGAGCAGTACTTC. It specifies CASSLAMDPRYEQYF. The chain carries TRBV7-6 and TRBJ2-7; D is unresolved. The CDR3 loop spans 15 amino acids. Germline V gene sequence: CDR1 SGHVS, CDR2 FNYEAQ. Trimming cost V 0 bases and J 4 bases, with 13 bases left between them.

The rearrangement uses TRBV5-6 and TRBJ1-1; D is possibly TRBD1 (5 bases). This CDR3 has 13 residues. The germline V and J ends were trimmed by 4 bases and 7 bases, with 14 bases remaining between them. The germline V gene has CDR1 SGHDT and CDR2 YYEEEE. The CDR3 loop is CASSLGTVIEAFF. The CDR3 DNA sequence: TGTGCCAGCAGCCTTGGGACCGTCATTGAAGCTTTCTTT.

The chain recombines TRBV5-4 with TRBJ2-7; D not certain. The CDR3 contains 15 residues. V shed 2 bases and J shed 3 bases, with 15 bases lying between them. Germline values: CDR1 SGHNT, CDR2 YYREEE (reference sequence). The CDR3 reads CASSLMMGKHYEQYF. In DNA, the CDR3 is TGTGCCAGCAGCTTAATGATGGGCAAACACTACGAGCAGTACTTC.

The V call is TRBV25-1, the J call TRBJ1-2; tentatively, D is TRBD1 (6 bases). Germline assignment: CDR1 MGHDK and CDR2 SYGVNS. This CDR3 comprises 12 residues. V lost 6 bases to trimming and J lost 2 bases, with 7 bases between them. DNA for the CDR3: TGTGCCAGCAGGAGGGGGAACTATGGCTACACCTTC. Protein product: CASRRGNYGYTF.

The CDR3 coding sequence is TGTGCCAGCAGTGAAGTCTGGCAGGGTAATGAAAAACTGTTTTTT. It encodes CASSEVWQGNEKLFF. This chain connects TRBV2 to TRBJ1-4, with D possibly TRBD1 on 5 matching bases. The germline V gene has CDR1 SNHLY and CDR2 FYNNEI. V was clipped by 1 base and J by 4 bases, with 10 bases between them. The CDR3 length is 15 residues.

The chain links TRBV19 to TRBJ2-7; the match to TRBD1 covers 8 bases. Germline CDR1 and CDR2: LNHDA and SQIVND (reference sequence). This CDR3 has 15 residues. The J segment lost 2 bases and the V segment lost 5 bases, leaving 8 bases of the junction unmatched. The CDR3 is CASSPGQGITYEQYF. The CDR3 DNA is TGTGCCAGTAGTCCCGGACAGGGCATAACCTACGAGCAGTACTTC.

The V gene is TRBV6-5, the J gene TRBJ1-5; D might be TRBD1 (6 bases). The germline V gene encodes CDR1 MNHEY and CDR2 SVGAGI. The CDR3 spans 14 residues. V lost 5 bases and J lost 0, with 8 bases in between. CDR3 nucleotide sequence: TGTGCCAGCAGTCAGGGGTATAGCAATCAGCCCCAGCATTTT. The encoded protein is CASSQGYSNQPQHF.

In this sample, this clone turned up once. V and J are TRBV7-9 and TRBJ2-1; the D gene is possibly TRBD1 (6 bases). The CDR3 totals 12 residues. Germline-derived CDR1 and CDR2 are SEHNR and FQNEAQ (reference sequence). Trimming left V 2 bases short and J 7 bases short, with 6 bases between. The CDR3 region has the DNA TGTGCCAGCAGCTTAAGGGGGAATGAGCAGTTCTTC. This encodes CASSLRGNEQFF. Using reference TRBV7-9 and TRBJ2-1 for the parts outside the CDR3, the full variable domain is DTGVSQNPRHKITKRGQNVTFRCDPISEHNRLYWYRQTLGQGPEFLTYFQNEAQLEKSRLLSDRFSAERPKGSFSTLEIQRTEQGDSAMYLCASSLRGNEQFFGPGTRLTVL.

The chain combines TRBV5-1 with TRBJ2-6; D remains ambiguous. The CDR3 is made up of 16 amino acids. Trimming shortened V by 0 bases and J by 0 bases, and 7 bases separated the two germline ends. Germline lookup yields CDR1 SGHRS and CDR2 YFSETQ. The chain's CDR3 is CASSLEALSGANVLTF. The CDR3 nucleotides are TGCGCCAGCAGCTTGGAGGCACTCTCTGGGGCCAACGTCCTGACTTTC.

The rearrangement links TRBV4-3 to TRBJ2-7, with D tentatively TRBD2 (5 bases). V shed 1 base and J shed 4 bases, with 11 bases lying between them. This CDR3 region has 14 residues. CDR1 is LGHNA and CDR2 is YSLEER in the germline V gene. The CDR3 protein is CASSQGPGSYEQYF. Written as DNA, the CDR3 is TGCGCCAGCAGCCAAGGGCCGGGATCGTACGAGCAGTACTTC.

This rearrangement joins TRBV18 to TRBJ2-2, with D perhaps being TRBD1 or TRBD2 (5 bases each). Germline assignment: CDR1 KGHSH and CDR2 LQKENI. The ends were cut back, 8 bases at V and 2 bases at J, with 15 bases in the middle. This CDR3 spans 15 amino acids. The CDR3, as DNA: TGTGCCAGCAGCCAGGGACCTCTAAACACCGGGGAGCTGTTTTTT. It encodes CASSQGPLNTGELFF. The whole variable domain, filled in from reference TRBV18 and TRBJ2-2, reads NAGVMQNPRHLVRRRGQEARLRCSPMKGHSHVYWYRQLPEEGLKFMVYLQKENIIDESGMPKERFSAEFPKEGPSILRIQQVVRGDSAAYFCASSQGPLNTGELFFGEGSRLTVL.

The chain recombines TRBV7-8 with TRBJ2-7; D is possibly TRBD1 (6 bases). V dropped 1 base and J dropped 7 bases, with 14 bases sitting between them. The CDR3 runs to 14 residues. Germline V gene data show CDR1 as SGHVS and CDR2 as FQNEAQ. This chain's CDR3 is CASSLVQGRREQYF. CDR3 in DNA: TGTGCCAGCAGCTTAGTACAGGGTAGGAGGGAGCAGTACTTC.

The V and J genes are TRBV5-8 and TRBJ2-7; 8 bases are shared with TRBD1. Germline V gene sequence: CDR1 SGHTS, CDR2 YDEGEE. The V segment lost 0 bases and the J segment 3 bases; nucleotides outside the gene matches: 2. The CDR3 loop spans 14 amino acids. CDR3 residues: CASSLGQGIYEQYF. DNA for the CDR3: TGTGCCAGCAGCTTGGGACAGGGGATCTACGAGCAGTACTTC. The full variable domain, with the rest looked up from reference TRBV5-8 and TRBJ2-7, is EAGVTQSPTHLIKTRGQQATLRCSPISGHTSVYWYQQALGLGLQFLLWYDEGEERNRGNFPPRFSGRQFPNYSSELNVNALELEDSALYLCASSLGQGIYEQYFGPGTRLTVT.

V and J are TRBV11-3 and TRBJ2-1; D is perhaps TRBD1 or TRBD2 (6 bases each). Germline V gene lookup returns CDR1 SGHNT and CDR2 YENEEA. Trimming removed 0 bases from V and 6 bases from J, with 12 bases in between. This CDR3 spans 15 amino acids. The CDR3 protein is CASSLEGGTGNEQFF. The CDR3 DNA sequence: TGTGCCAGCAGCTTAGAAGGGGGGACTGGCAATGAGCAGTTCTTC. Filled out from reference TRBV11-3 and TRBJ2-1, the complete variable domain reads EAGVVQSPRYKIIEKKQPVAFWCNPISGHNTLYWYLQNLGQGPELLIRYENEEAVDDSQLPKDRFSAERLKGVDSTLKIQPAELGDSAVYLCASSLEGGTGNEQFFGPGTRLTVL.

The CDR3, as DNA: TGTGCCATCAGTGAGTCCGGACTAGCGGAACACAATGAGCAGTTCTTC. This gives the protein CAISESGLAEHNEQFF. This chain uses TRBV10-3 with TRBJ2-1; 10 nucleotides agree with TRBD2. V shed 0 bases, J shed 5 bases, and the junction held 4 bases outside the gene matches. The CDR3 length is 16 residues. Looked up from germline, CDR1 is ENHRY and CDR2 is SYGVKD.

The chain joins TRBV19 to TRBJ2-1; no reliable D call. CDR3 length: 16 residues. Germline V gene data show CDR1 as LNHDA and CDR2 as SQIVND (reference sequence). V gave up 3 bases and J gave up 0 bases, with 12 bases separating them. CDR3 in amino acids: CASSISGLSSYNEQFF. CDR3 DNA: TGTGCCAGTAGTATCTCTGGGTTGAGCTCCTACAATGAGCAGTTCTTC.

The chain carries TRBV11-2 and TRBJ1-2, with a possible D match to TRBD1 (6 bases). CDR1 SGHAT and CDR2 FQNNGV come from the germline V gene. Trimming removed 5 bases from V and 9 bases from J, with 19 bases in between. The CDR3 is made up of 14 amino acids. The CDR3 protein is CASSLTGTSGSYTF. For the CDR3, the DNA is TGTGCCAGCAGCCTCACCGGGACATCGGGTAGCTACACCTTC.

V usage is TRBV19 and J usage is TRBJ2-2; D unresolved. CDR3 length: 15 residues. Germline V CDR1 and CDR2: LNHDA, SQIVND (reference sequence). V shed 5 bases and J shed 2 bases, with 12 bases lying between them. CDR3 in amino acids: CASSGVSGNTGELFF. CDR3 sequence (DNA): TGTGCCAGTAGTGGGGTGTCAGGAAACACCGGGGAGCTGTTTTTT. The whole variable domain, filled in from reference TRBV19 and TRBJ2-2, reads DGGITQSPKYLFRKEGQNVTLSCEQNLNHDAMYWYRQDPGQGLRLIYYSQIVNDFQKGDIAEGYSVSREKKESFPLTVTSAQKNPTAFYLCASSGVSGNTGELFFGEGSRLTVL.

The chain uses TRBV7-2 and TRBJ2-1; D is uncertain. V shed 3 bases and J shed 8 bases, with 17 bases lying between them. CDR3 length: 15 residues. The germline CDR1 and CDR2 sequences are SGHTA and FQGNSA. The CDR3 spells CASSFSRPGVYEQFF. The DNA for the CDR3 is TGTGCCAGCAGCTTTTCGCGACCAGGTGTCTATGAGCAGTTCTTC.

The chain uses TRBV18 and TRBJ1-1; 7 bases line up with TRBD1. The CDR3 consists of 13 residues. The V and J ends lost 3 bases and 3 bases, in that order; junction bases with no gene match: 1. Germline CDR1 and CDR2: KGHSH and LQKENI. For the CDR3, the DNA is TGTGCCAGCTCACCCGGACAGGACACTGAAGCTTTCTTT. Translation: CASSPGQDTEAFF.

The J gene is TRBJ1-2, the V gene TRBV6-5, with 9 bases lining up with TRBD1. Per the germline V gene, CDR1 is MNHEY and CDR2 is SVGAGI. This CDR3 is built from 15 residues. V lost 4 bases and J lost 6; bases outside the gene matches: 9. In nucleotides, the CDR3 is TGTGCCAGCAGTTCCTCCGGGACAGGGTCTAATGGCTACACCTTC. This gives the protein CASSSSGTGSNGYTF.

The chain uses TRBV5-1 and TRBJ2-2; weak D call: TRBD2 (6 bases). Germline V gene data show CDR1 as SGHRS and CDR2 as YFSETQ. This CDR3 is built from 15 residues. V lost 0 bases, J lost 0 bases, and 6 bases lay in between. The DNA of the CDR3 is TGCGCCAGCAGCTTGGGGAGGGCGAACACCGGGGAGCTGTTTTTT. Its translation: CASSLGRANTGELFF.

The V gene is TRBV7-2, the J gene TRBJ2-7; D is unresolved. V was shortened by 1 base and J by 4 bases, with 17 bases between the two germline ends. Per the germline V gene, CDR1 is SGHTA and CDR2 is FQGNSA. This CDR3 has 16 residues. The CDR3 spells CASSLVPDRYSYEQYF. CDR3 DNA: TGTGCCAGCAGCTTAGTACCGGATCGGTACAGTTACGAGCAGTACTTC.